The clone carrying this T cell receptor (beta chain) was seen a handful of times. Described time point: patch test 3, about 24 weeks after DPC sensitization. Treatment: therapeutic diphenylcyclopropenone sensitization with weekly scalp DPC. TCRdb passed the RACE reads through MiXCR, listing each CDR3 protein once. The table includes under 200,000 distinct CDR3 sequences, 25% to 35% detected once. The length of the CDR3 is 14 residues. The V segment lost 4 bases and the J segment 7 bases; nucleotides outside the gene matches: 9. The germline gives CDR1 SGDLS, CDR2 YYNGEE. This record belongs to a study of human T cells and chemical hapten exposure.

The sample consisted of whole blood, taken in connection with sensitization to the hapten diphenylcyclopropenone (DPC). The V gene is TRBV9, the J gene TRBJ2-3; TRBD2 aligns across 7 bases. The sequence came from a young woman with alopecia areata. Some clones in this sample may be carry-over from other donors' samples. The DNA of the CDR3 is TGTGCCAGCAGCTTTCGAGCCGGGGGGAATACGCAGTATTTT. Translated, it gives CASSFRAGGNTQYF.